This TCR beta chain was sequenced in a study of T cell responses to AZD1222 COVID-19 vaccine. The study pooled second doses at about 4 or about 12 weeks. Of note for this clone: Its antigen is unknown.

Libraries were prepared by immunoSEQ multiplex PCR; TCRdb keeps only in-frame clonotypes and omits some of them. In the table there are just under 150,000 clones, approximately 90% of which are singletons. Study conclusions and caveats: Among spike-specific TCRs, nearly half reportedly target unmutated variant regions.

CDR1 SGHNT and CDR2 YYREEE come from the germline V gene (reference sequence). V gave up 3 bases and J gave up 4 bases; unmatched junction bases: 2. There are 15 residues in the CDR3. The receptor was isolated from an adult who received the AZD1222 COVID-19 vaccine. The rearrangement uses TRBV5-4 and TRBJ2-1; 12 bases are a match to TRBD2. This sample comprised peripheral blood, obtained 28 days after the second AZD1222 dose. CDR3 amino acids: CASSSGLAGYNEQFF. Written as DNA, the CDR3 is TGTGCCAGCAGCTCCGGACTAGCGGGATACAATGAGCAGTTCTTC.